The clone carrying this TCR beta chain was seen a handful of times. Antigen: not known. Noted treatment: oral pan-JAK inhibitor, 5-10 mg twice daily. In each case, RNA was isolated and then reverse transcribed into cDNA as the sequencing template. Measured with immunoSEQ multiplex PCR; TCRdb has only the in-frame clones, and not every one. The data contain more than 150,000 clones, roughly 62% of them singletons. CDR1 MGHRA and CDR2 YSYEKL come from the germline V gene. V was shortened by 1 base and J by 1 base, with 11 bases between the two germline ends. This CDR3 region has 15 residues. The sample comes from a study of CD8+ T cells in alopecia areata. General study results and limits: Many expanded lesional clones persisted in scalp and blood during tofacitinib treatment. Clarity of TCR sharing across patients fell short of that in mice, possibly HLA-related. Tofacitinib significantly decreased scalp clonality and expanded CD8+ clones among top 100.

The starting material was CD8+ T cells sorted from blood, obtained at week 24, from a patient treated with tofacitinib. The chain carries TRBV4-1 and TRBJ2-7; D call uncertain. The receptor was isolated from a human donor with alopecia areata. CDR3 sequence reads: CASSQVPVSSYEQYF. The CDR3 bases are TGCGCCAGCAGCCAAGTACCCGTGTCATCCTACGAGCAGTACTTC.